Described below is a single TCR beta chain sequence and its context. Its antigen is undetermined. Clones were read by immunoSEQ multiplex PCR, and TCRdb kept only the in-frame ones, dropping some. The data hold over a million clones, with 98% to 99% observed a single time. These data are taken from a study of shared clonotypes between healthy human individuals. Whole-study findings and limits: Sharing across four donors was highest in naive CD4 (around 5%) and lowest in memory CD8 (around 0.4%).

The germline V and J ends were trimmed by 4 bases and 3 bases, with 14 bases remaining between them. Germline loops: CDR1 SGHRS, CDR2 YFSETQ. CDR3 size: 15 residues. The material sequenced was naive CD4+ T cells sorted from blood. Subset noted: CD45RA+ positively selected. The rearrangement links TRBV5-1 to TRBJ2-1; D perhaps matches TRBD2 (5 bases). The source is a man aged 30-40 years in good health. The CDR3 protein is CASSRGFSNYNEQFF. The CDR3 bases are TGCGCCAGCAGCCGGGGTTTTAGCAACTACAATGAGCAGTTCTTC.